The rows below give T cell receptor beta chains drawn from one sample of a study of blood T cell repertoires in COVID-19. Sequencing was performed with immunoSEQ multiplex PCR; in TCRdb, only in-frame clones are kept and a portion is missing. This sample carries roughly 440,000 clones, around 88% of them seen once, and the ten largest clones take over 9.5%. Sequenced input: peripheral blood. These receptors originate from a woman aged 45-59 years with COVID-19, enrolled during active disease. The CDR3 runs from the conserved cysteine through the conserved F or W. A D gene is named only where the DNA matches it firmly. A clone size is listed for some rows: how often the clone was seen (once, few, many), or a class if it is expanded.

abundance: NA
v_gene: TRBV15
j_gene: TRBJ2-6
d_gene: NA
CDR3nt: TGTGCCACCAGCTACCGACGGGGAGTCTCTGGGGCCAACGTCCTGACTTTC
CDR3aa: CATSYRRGVSGANVLTF

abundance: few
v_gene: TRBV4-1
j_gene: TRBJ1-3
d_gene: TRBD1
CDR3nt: TGCGCCAGCAGCTCCGACAGGGTCTCTGGAAACACCATATATTTT
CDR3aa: CASSSDRVSGNTIYF

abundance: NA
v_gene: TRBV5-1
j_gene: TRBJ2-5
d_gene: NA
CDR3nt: TGCGCCAGCAGCTCGCGGGCGGCGGGTAGGGGGGAGACCCAGTACTTC
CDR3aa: CASSSRAAGRGETQYF

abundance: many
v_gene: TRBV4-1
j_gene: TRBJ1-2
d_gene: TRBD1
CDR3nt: TGCGCCAGCAGCCAAGCCAGGGGGCCTGGCTACACCTTC
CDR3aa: CASSQARGPGYTF

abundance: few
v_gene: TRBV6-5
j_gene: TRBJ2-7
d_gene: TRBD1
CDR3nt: TGTGCCAGCAGCCTTCCAGGGACAGGGTCCTACGAGCAGTACTTC
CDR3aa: CASSLPGTGSYEQYF

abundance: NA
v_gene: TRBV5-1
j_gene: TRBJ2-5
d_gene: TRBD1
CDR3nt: TGCGCCAGCAGCCTGCTATTAAGACAGGGAAATCAAGAGACCCAGTACTTC
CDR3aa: CASSLLLRQGNQETQYF

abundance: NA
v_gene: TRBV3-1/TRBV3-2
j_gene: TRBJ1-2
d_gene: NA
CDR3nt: TGTGCCAGCAGCCGTCAGGGGCATGGCTACACCTTC
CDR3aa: CASSRQGHGYTF

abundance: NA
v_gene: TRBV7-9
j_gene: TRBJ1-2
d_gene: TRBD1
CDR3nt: TGTGCCAGCAGCCCCGTCGCACAGGGGGCGCTTGGCTACACCTTC
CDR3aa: CASSPVAQGALGYTF

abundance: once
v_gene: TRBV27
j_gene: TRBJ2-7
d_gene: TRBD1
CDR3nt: TGTGCCAGCACCCCAGGGGGGACAGGGCAATACGAGCAGTACTTC
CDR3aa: CASTPGGTGQYEQYF

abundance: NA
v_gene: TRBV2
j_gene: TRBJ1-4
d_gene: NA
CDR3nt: TGTGCCAGCAGTCCACTCCAGGCGGGGGCCGAAAAACTGTTTTTT
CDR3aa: CASSPLQAGAEKLFF

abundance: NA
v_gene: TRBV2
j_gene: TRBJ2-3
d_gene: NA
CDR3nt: TGTGCCAGCAAAACAGGACCTAGCACAGATACGCAGTATTTT
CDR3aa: CASKTGPSTDTQYF

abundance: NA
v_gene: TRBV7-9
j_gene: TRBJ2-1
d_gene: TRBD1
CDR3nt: TGTGCCAGCAGCCCAAGACCGGGACAGGGACTCTATGAGCAGTTCTTC
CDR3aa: CASSPRPGQGLYEQFF

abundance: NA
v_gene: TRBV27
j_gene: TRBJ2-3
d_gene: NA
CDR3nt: TGTGCCAGCAGTTTATTGACTGGAGATACGCAGTATTTT
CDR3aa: CASSLLTGDTQYF

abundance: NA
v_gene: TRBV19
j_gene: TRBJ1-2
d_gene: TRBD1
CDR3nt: TGTGCCAGTAGTAGAGCCGAGACAGGGGCTAACTATGGCTACACCTTC
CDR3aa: CASSRAETGANYGYTF

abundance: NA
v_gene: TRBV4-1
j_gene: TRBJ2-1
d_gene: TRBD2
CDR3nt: TGCGCCAGCAGCCATCCGGGGAGCGGGGGCTCCTACAATGAGCAGTTCTTC
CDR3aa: CASSHPGSGGSYNEQFF

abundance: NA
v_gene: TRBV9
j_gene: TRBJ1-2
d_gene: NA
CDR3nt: TGTGCCAGCAGCGAGGGGGATTTCTATGGCTACACCTTC
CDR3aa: CASSEGDFYGYTF

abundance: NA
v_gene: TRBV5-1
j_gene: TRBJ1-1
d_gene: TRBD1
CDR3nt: TGCGCCAGCAGCTTGGCCGAAGGGACAGGGGGCTCTTTAGCTTTCTTT
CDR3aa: CASSLAEGTGGSLAFF

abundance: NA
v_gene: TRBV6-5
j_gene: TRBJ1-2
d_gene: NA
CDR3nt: TGTGCCAGCAGGGACCCGGTTGGGGGCCGCTATGGCTACACCTTC
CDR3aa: CASRDPVGGRYGYTF

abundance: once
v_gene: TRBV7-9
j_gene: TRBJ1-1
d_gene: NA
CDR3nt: TGTGCCAGCAGCTACACAGGGTTTCGGTCGAACACTGAAGCTTTCTTT
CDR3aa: CASSYTGFRSNTEAFF

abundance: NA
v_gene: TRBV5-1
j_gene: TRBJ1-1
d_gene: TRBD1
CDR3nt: TGCGCCAGCAGCCGAGAGAGGACAGGGGGGACTGAAGCTTTCTTT
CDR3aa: CASSRERTGGTEAFF

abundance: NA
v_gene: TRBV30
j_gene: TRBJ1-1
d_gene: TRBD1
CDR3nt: TGTGCCTATGGGACAGGGGCTGAAGCTTTCTTT
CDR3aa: CAYGTGAEAFF

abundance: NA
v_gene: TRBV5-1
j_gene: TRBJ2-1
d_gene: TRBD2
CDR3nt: TGCGCCAGCAGCTTGAATCAGAACGGGATCGGGACTAGCAGGTTCTTC
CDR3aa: CASSLNQNGIGTSRFF

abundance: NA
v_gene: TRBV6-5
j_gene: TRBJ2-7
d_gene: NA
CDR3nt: TGTGCCAGCAGTTACTCGGGGCACGGTGAGCAGTACTTC
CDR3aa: CASSYSGHGEQYF

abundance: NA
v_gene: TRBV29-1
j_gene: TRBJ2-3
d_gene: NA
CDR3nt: TGCAGCGTTGGAGCAGGGTCGGATACGCAGTATTTT
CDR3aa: CSVGAGSDTQYF

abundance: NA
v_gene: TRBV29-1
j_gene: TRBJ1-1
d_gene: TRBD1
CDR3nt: TGCAGCGCTGAGGGGGCCCCCCGGGGTGAAGCTTTCTTT
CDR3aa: CSAEGAPRGEAFF

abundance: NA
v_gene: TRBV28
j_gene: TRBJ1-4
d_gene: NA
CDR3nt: TGTGCCAGCAGACCCCTTGGGAGGGAGATTAGTTCCGCAACTAATGAAAAACTGTTTTTT
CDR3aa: CASRPLGREISSATNEKLFF

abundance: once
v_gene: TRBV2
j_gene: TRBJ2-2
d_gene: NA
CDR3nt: TGTGCCAGCCGGGTAGGCGCGAACACCGGGGAGCTGTTTTTT
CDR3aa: CASRVGANTGELFF

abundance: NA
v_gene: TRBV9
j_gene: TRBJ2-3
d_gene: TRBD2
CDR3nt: TGTGCCAGCAGCCCCACCAGCGGGGGTACAGATACGCAGTATTTT
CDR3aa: CASSPTSGGTDTQYF

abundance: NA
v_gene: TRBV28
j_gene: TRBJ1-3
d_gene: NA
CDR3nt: TGTGCCAGCAGCCTGCCCGGGTCTGGAAACACCATATATTTT
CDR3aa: CASSLPGSGNTIYF

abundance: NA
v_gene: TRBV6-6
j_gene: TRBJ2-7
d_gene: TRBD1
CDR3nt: TGTGCCAGCAGTTCGCGACAGGGGCAGGTCTACGAGCAGTACTTC
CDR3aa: CASSSRQGQVYEQYF

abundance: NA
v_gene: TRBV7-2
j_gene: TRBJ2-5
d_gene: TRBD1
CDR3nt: TGTGCCAGCAGCTTTCTTCGGGACAGTCAAGAGACCCAGTACTTC
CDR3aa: CASSFLRDSQETQYF

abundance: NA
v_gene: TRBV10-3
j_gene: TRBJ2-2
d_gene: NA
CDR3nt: TGTGCCTCAAGAGCCCCCGGGGAGCTGTTTTTT
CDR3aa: CASRAPGELFF

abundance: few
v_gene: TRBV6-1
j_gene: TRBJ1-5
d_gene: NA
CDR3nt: TGTGCCAGCAGTGACAGGGGAAACAATCAGCCCCAGCATTTT
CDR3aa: CASSDRGNNQPQHF

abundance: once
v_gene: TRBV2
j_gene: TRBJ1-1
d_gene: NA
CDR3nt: TGTGCCAGCAAGGGGGAAGTCACTGAAGCTTTCTTT
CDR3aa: CASKGEVTEAFF

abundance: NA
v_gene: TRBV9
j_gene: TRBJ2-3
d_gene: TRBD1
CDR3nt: TGTGCCAGCAGCGTTACCACAGGGGGGCCCTTGGGTGATACGCAGTATTTT
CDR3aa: CASSVTTGGPLGDTQYF

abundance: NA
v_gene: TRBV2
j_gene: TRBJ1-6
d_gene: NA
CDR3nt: TGTGCCAGCAAGGACACCGATAATTCACCCCTCCACTTT
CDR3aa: CASKDTDNSPLHF

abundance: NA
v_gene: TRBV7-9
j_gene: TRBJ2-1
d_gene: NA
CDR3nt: TGTGCCAGCAGCGTACTGTCCGGCGGGGAGCAGTTCTTC
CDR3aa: CASSVLSGGEQFF

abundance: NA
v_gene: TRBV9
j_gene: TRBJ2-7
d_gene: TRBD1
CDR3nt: TGTGCCAGCAGCCCGACAGGGTCCTCCTACGAGCAGTACTTC
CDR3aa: CASSPTGSSYEQYF

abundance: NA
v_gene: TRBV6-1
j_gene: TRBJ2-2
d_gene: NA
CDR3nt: TGTGCCAGCAGTTTAGGACAGAGTACCGGGGAGCTGTTTTTT
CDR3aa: CASSLGQSTGELFF

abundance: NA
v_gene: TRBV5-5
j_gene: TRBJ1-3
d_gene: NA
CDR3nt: TGTGCCAGCAGCACAGCCTCTGGAAACACCATATATTTT
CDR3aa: CASSTASGNTIYF

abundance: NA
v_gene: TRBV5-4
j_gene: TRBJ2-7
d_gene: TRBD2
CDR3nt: TGTGCCAGCAGCTTGACTAGCGGGGACTACGAGCAGTACTTC
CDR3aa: CASSLTSGDYEQYF

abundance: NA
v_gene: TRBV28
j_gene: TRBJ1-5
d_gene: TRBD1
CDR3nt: TGTGCCAGCTTTGGACAGGCGACCATTAGCAATCAGCCCCAGCATTTT
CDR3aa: CASFGQATISNQPQHF